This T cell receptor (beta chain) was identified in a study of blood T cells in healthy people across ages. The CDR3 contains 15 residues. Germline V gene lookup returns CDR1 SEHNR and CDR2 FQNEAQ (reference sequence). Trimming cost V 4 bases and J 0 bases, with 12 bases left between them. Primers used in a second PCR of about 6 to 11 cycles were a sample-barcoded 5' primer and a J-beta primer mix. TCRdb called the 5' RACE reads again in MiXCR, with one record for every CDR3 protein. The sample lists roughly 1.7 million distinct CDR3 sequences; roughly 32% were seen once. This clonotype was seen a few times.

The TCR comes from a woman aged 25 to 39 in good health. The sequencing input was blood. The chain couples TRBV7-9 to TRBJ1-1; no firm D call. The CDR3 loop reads CASSSGPVVNTEAFF. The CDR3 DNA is TGTGCCAGCAGCTCCGGACCCGTCGTGAACACTGAAGCTTTCTTT.